The present TCR beta chain was sequenced within a study of cytomegalovirus exposure and HLA in healthy donors. Vbeta (60) and Jbeta (13) primers were used in the PCR. Clones were read by immunoSEQ multiplex PCR, and TCRdb kept only the in-frame ones, dropping some. The sample lists roughly 220,000 clones, around 80% seen once, with roughly 3.1% in the top ten. Study-wide results and caveats: Some public TCRs appeared in many individuals, while most sequences were rare. Later, an analysis found that common viral pathogens appeared to be linked with several of the most significant clusters.

About this clone: Its antigen is currently unknown.

Each donor's status was that of a healthy bone marrow donor. V was shortened by 8 bases and J by 4 bases, with 15 bases between the two germline ends. Germline CDR1 reads MDHEN; CDR2 reads SYDVKM. The CDR3 consists of 14 residues. Material for sequencing was PBMCs. The chain recombines TRBV28 with TRBJ1-3, with no clear D. This clonotype was obtained from a man under 40 in good health and CMV-seronegative. Written as DNA, the CDR3 is TGTGCCAGCGCCGGCGCGGGGAACGGAAACACCATATATTTT. This encodes CASAGAGNGNTIYF.